The 25 T cell receptor delta chains below all came from one sample that was sequenced in a study of intestinal T cells in coeliac disease. For each case, the template was genomic DNA from ten 5-µm formalin-fixed paraffin-embedded scrolls. TCRdb fed the multiplex PCR reads into CATT to redo clone calling. The sample has 280 or so delta-chain clones; around 48% are singletons. The sample comprised a duodenal biopsy. The receptors were sampled from a human donor who served as a control with a normal duodenal biopsy, not a healthy volunteer.

No V segment was called; the J segment is TRDJ1; TRDD3 reflects the table's D call only, with no check against the DNA. This CDR3 has 17 amino acids. The CDR3 sequence: CASLSYPYWGIPDKLIF. The DNA of the CDR3 is TGTGCCTCCCTCTCCTACCCTTACTGGGGGATACCCGATAAACTCATCTTT.

The sample holds a few counts of this clone. This likely came from a read error, as a far larger clone is one base away. This sample includes further DNA sequences coding for the same CDR3. The chain is built from TRDV2 and TRDJ1; TRDD3 matches 8 bases. Germline trimming cut 1 base from V and 0 bases from J; bases unmatched to any gene: 3. The CDR3 consists of 15 residues. Germline CDR1 GEAIGNYY, CDR2 EKD. The CDR3 DNA sequence: TGTGCCTGTGACACTCTTGGGGGATACACCGATAAACTCATCTTT. Its translation: CACDTLGGYTDKLIF.

Details on this clone: No DNA is shown, since the ends of the CDR3 on it are uncertain; the CDR3 is the one TCRdb lists. This chain joins TRDV2 and TRDJ1; TRDD3 was called by the table and not checked on the DNA. Per the germline V gene, CDR1 is GEAIGNYY and CDR2 is EKD. The CDR3 spans 28 amino acids, including both terminal residues. The CDR3 spells CACEKGPTGGYGGTDKLIFGGYTDKLIF.

By frequency in the sample, this clone is medium-sized (0.01 to 0.1%). One base separates it from a far larger clone, so it is likely a read error. This chain connects TRDV1 to TRDJ1; D remains unclear. The CDR3 has 13 residues. Germline V gene sequence: CDR1 TSWWSYY, CDR2 QGS. V gave up 3 bases and J gave up 9 bases, with 14 bases separating them. In DNA form, the CDR3 reads TGTGCTCTTGGGGATGGGAGAGCTATCGAACTCATCTTT. It is translated as CALGDGRAIELIF.

As concerns this clone: This sequence is one base from a far larger clone and is likely a read error. This CDR3 is also generated by other DNA sequences in the sample. The DNA for the CDR3 is TGTGCTCTTGGTCCCTCCCTCCCTTCCTACGTGGGGGGATACCCGTACCCAGATAAACTCATCTTT. Its translation is CALGPSLPSYVGGYPYPDKLIF. The chain is built from TRDV1 and TRDJ1; D tentatively reads TRDD2 or TRDD3 (9 bases each). V was trimmed by 6 bases and J by 5 bases, leaving 40 bases between them. The CDR3 extends over 22 amino acids. The germline CDR1 and CDR2 sequences are TSWWSYY and QGS.

By proportion, this clone is hyperexpanded (1% or more). The chain joins TRDV1 to TRDJ1, with 8 bases fitting TRDD3. The CDR3 spans 21 residues. The V and J ends lost 1 base and 2 bases, in that order; junction bases with no gene match: 21. Germline values: CDR1 TSWWSYY, CDR2 QGS. CDR3 coding DNA: TGTGCTCTTGGGGAACCGACTAGATTCTGGGGATACTACCCTATGACCGATAAACTCATCTTT. Protein sequence: CALGEPTRFWGYYPMTDKLIF.

Concerning this clone itself: TCRdb's listed protein matches a much larger clone and diverges from this DNA's translation at residue 12, likely through a read error; the protein shown comes from the DNA. The V and J genes are TRDV1 and TRDJ1; 7 bases match TRDD3. Germline V gene lookup returns CDR1 TSWWSYY and CDR2 QGS. The CDR3 is made up of 14 amino acids. The CDR3 here is CALVWGTYTDKPIF. For the CDR3, the DNA is TGTGCTCTTGTTTGGGGGACGTACACCGATAAACCCATCTTT.

This clone turned up a few times. The protein in TCRdb stems from a much larger clone and differs at residue 7 from this DNA's translation, likely a read error; here the protein is translated from the DNA. The rearrangement uses TRDV1 and TRDJ1; D is perhaps TRDD2 or TRDD3 (9 bases each). The CDR3 has 22 residues. Trimming left V 6 bases short and J 3 bases short, with 38 bases between. Germline V gene sequence: CDR1 TSWWSYY, CDR2 QGS. CDR3 nucleotides: TGTGCTCTTGGTCCCTCCCCCCCTTCCTACGTGGGGGGATACCCGTACCCCGATAAACTCATCTTT. Translation: CALGPSPPSYVGGYPYPDKLIF.

No J gene call was made, and the V gene is TRDV2; the D call in the table, TRDD3, was not verified against the DNA. The CDR3 is 23 residues long. CDR1 GEAIGNYY and CDR2 EKD come from the germline V gene. The chain's CDR3 is CACSTVRIWGGTMKHISIKTLFF. CDR3 nucleotides: TGTGCCTGTAGCACTGTGCGTATCTGGGGAGGCACAATGAAACACATCAGTATAAAAACCCTCTTCTTC.

This clone is hyperexpanded. Other DNA sequences within the sample encode an identical CDR3. This chain links TRDV1 with TRDJ2; a possible D gene is TRDD3 (6 bases). CDR1 and CDR2 from the germline V gene are TSWWSYY and QGS. Deletions cut 2 bases from V and 4 bases from J, with 17 bases between. CDR3 length: 17 residues. The CDR3 is CALGELNAYWATAQLFF. For the CDR3, the DNA is TGTGCTCTTGGGGAATTGAACGCATACTGGGCGACAGCACAACTCTTCTTT.

The chain carries TRDV2 and TRDJ1, with D maybe TRDD3 (6 bases). Germline values: CDR1 GEAIGNYY, CDR2 EKD. V was trimmed by 2 bases and J by 3 bases, leaving 12 bases between them. The CDR3 spans 14 residues. CDR3: CACDRPLGPDKLIF. The CDR3 nucleotides are TGTGCCTGTGACAGACCACTGGGTCCCGATAAACTCATCTTT.

This clone was counted a single time. It differs at one base from a far larger clone, so likely a read error. The identical CDR3 is also encoded by other nucleotide sequences in the sample. This chain uses TRDV1 with TRDJ1; 7 nucleotides align to TRDD3. CDR3 size: 14 residues. Germline lookup yields CDR1 TSWWSYY and CDR2 QGS. CDR3 bases: TGTGCCCTTGTTTGGGGGACGTACACCGATAAACTCATCTTT. This translates into CALVWGTYTDKLIF.

Worth noting for this clone: A far larger clone differs by one base, so this is likely a read error. The same CDR3 is also encoded by other DNA sequences in this sample. This sequence joins TRDV1 and TRDJ1; 8 bases are shared with TRDD3. The CDR3 extends over 19 amino acids. Germline CDR1 is TSWWSYY and CDR2 is QGS. The CDR3 DNA reads as TGTGCCCTTGGGGCTAATTCCCGCACCACTGGGGGGTACACCGATAAACTCATCTTT. Residues: CALGANSRTTGGYTDKLIF.

This clone showed up just a few times. TCRdb has a much larger clone's protein, which differs at residue 8 from the translation of this DNA, likely because of a read error; what is shown is the protein translated from the DNA. The V call is TRDV1, the J call TRDJ1; D is unclear. The V and J ends lost 1 base and 8 bases respectively, with 11 bases between them. The CDR3 has 13 residues. The germline V gene has CDR1 TSWWSYY and CDR2 QGS. The CDR3 coding sequence is TGTGCTCTTGGGGAACCCAGGCGGAGCAAACTCATCTTT. Its protein product is CALGEPRRSKLIF.

The rearrangement uses TRDV1 and TRDJ1; D call uncertain. V was pared by 1 base and J by 13 bases, with 7 bases between. The CDR3 loop spans 10 amino acids. From germline, CDR1 is TSWWSYY and CDR2 QGS. The CDR3 region is CALGEQRGIF. CDR3 DNA sequence: TGTGCTCTTGGGGAACAGCGAGGCATCTTT.

Only a few counts were recorded for this clone. Since a far larger clone is one base different, this is likely a read error. This CDR3 is also generated by other DNA sequences in the sample. The chain combines TRDV3 with TRDJ1; the match to TRDD3 covers 11 bases. The J segment lost 8 bases and the V segment lost 2 bases, leaving 16 bases of the junction unmatched. This CDR3 comprises 16 residues. CDR1 TVYSNPD and CDR2 GDNSRS come from the germline V gene (reference sequence). The CDR3 region has the DNA TGTGCCTTTTTCTCTGGGGGATACTCCTATACCAGAAAACTCATCTTT. As protein: CAFFSGGYSYTRKLIF.

This clone was seen only a few times. TCRdb assigns this DNA the protein of a much larger clone, which departs from its translation at residue 5; this likely reflects a read error, and the protein shown comes from translating the DNA. The V call is TRDV1, the J call TRDJ1; the D is unclear. CDR3 length: 15 residues. The germline CDR1 and CDR2 sequences are TSWWSYY and QGS. Trimming stripped 5 bases from V and 8 bases from J, with 21 bases between. This chain's CDR3 is CALGMSTVGKAKLIF. CDR3 bases: TGTGCTCTTGGGATGTCTACGGTCGGAAAGGCGAAACTCATCTTT.

This chain joins TRDV1 and TRDJ1; TRDD3 matches 10 bases. The CDR3 covers 20 residues. Germline CDR1 is TSWWSYY and CDR2 is QGS. With 6 bases clipped from V and 3 bases from J, the junction kept 22 bases outside the gene matches. The CDR3 region is CALGVRKAHQGWGIADKLIF. CDR3 sequence (DNA): TGTGCTCTTGGCGTAAGGAAGGCCCACCAGGGCTGGGGGATAGCCGATAAACTCATCTTT.

This clone was counted only a few times. A single base is all that separates this from a far larger clone, so a read error is likely. The same CDR3 is also encoded by other DNA sequences in this sample. The chain carries TRDV1 and TRDJ2, with D possibly TRDD3 on 6 matching bases. The CDR3 contains 18 residues. The germline CDR1 and CDR2 sequences are TSWWSYY and QGS. The DNA for the CDR3 is TGTGCTCTTGGGGAACGGTACTTCGAGACTGGGTTGACAGCGCAACTCTTCTTT. It yields the protein CALGERYFETGLTAQLFF.

This clone has just a few counts. It differs at one base from a far larger clone, so likely a read error. The rearrangement joins TRDV1 to TRDJ1, with D unresolved. Between the trimmed V and J ends, which lost 4 bases and 6 bases, there was a span of 15 bases. Germline CDR1 and CDR2: TSWWSYY and QGS. This CDR3 region has 14 residues. The CDR3 spells CALGVPSLQHKLIF. In nucleotides, the CDR3 is TGTGCTCTTGGGGTCCCGTCGTTGCAACATAAACTCATCTTT.

This sequence joins TRDV1 and TRDJ4; 8 bases fit TRDD3. Germline loops: CDR1 TSWWSYY, CDR2 QGS. V gave up 1 base and J gave up 3 bases; unmatched junction bases: 46. CDR3 length: 28 amino acids. The CDR3 coding sequence is TGTGCTCTTGGGGAACAGCGAGGCATCTGGGCTTCAGGCCCCGATAAACTCATCTTACTGGGGGGAGTAGGACCCCTGATCTTT. Protein product: CALGEQRGIWASGPDKLILLGGVGPLIF.

As for this clone: This likely reflects a read error, since a far larger clone is one base away. At the DNA level, this CDR3 is encoded by other sequences in the same sample as well. J is TRDJ1 and V is TRDV1; perhaps TRDD3 as D (6 bases). Germline V gene data show CDR1 as TSWWSYY and CDR2 as QGS. The CDR3 has 14 amino acids. The chain's CDR3 is CALGERLGGIKLIF. The CDR3 region has the DNA TGTGCTCTTGGGGAACGGTTGGGAGGGATAAAACTAATCTTT.

On this clone: This DNA's translation and the protein TCRdb lists, from a much larger clone, do not match at residue 6, likely due to a read error; the protein shown is translated from the DNA. J is TRDJ1 and V is TRDV1; the D is unclear. V gave up 1 base and J gave up 1 base, with 10 bases separating them. Germline V lookup: CDR1 TSWWSYY, CDR2 QGS. The CDR3 runs to 15 residues. The CDR3 sequence is CALGEPRISTDKLIF. CDR3 coding DNA: TGTGCTCTTGGGGAACCTAGGATTTCCACCGATAAACTCATCTTT.

As concerns this clone: A far larger clone is one nucleotide away, so this likely arose from a read error. The same CDR3 also results from other DNA sequences found in this sample. The chain combines TRDV1 with TRDJ1; 7 bases agree with TRDD3. Germline-derived CDR1 and CDR2 are TSWWSYY and QGS. This CDR3 comprises 14 residues. This chain's CDR3 is CALVWGTYTDKLIF. CDR3 nucleotide sequence: TGTGCTCTTGTTTGGGGGACGTACACCGATAAACTCATATTT.

Points on this clone: The protein recorded in TCRdb matches a much larger clone and deviates from this DNA's translation at residue 12, suggesting a read error; the protein here is obtained by translating the DNA. V usage is TRDV3 and J usage is TRDJ1; TRDD3 might be the D (5 bases). Trimming took off 2 bases at V and 0 bases at J, with 25 bases between the two ends. Germline values: CDR1 TVYSNPD, CDR2 GDNSRS (reference sequence). The CDR3 is 18 amino acids. CDR3 protein: CAFPLFSRDGRNTDKLIF. CDR3 sequence (DNA): TGTGCCTTTCCTTTATTTAGCCGGGATGGTCGGAACACCGATAAACTCATCTTT.